Sequencing of this T cell receptor (beta chain) was carried out in a study of shared clonotypes between healthy human individuals. About the study: Researchers drew samples from two women and a few men aged 18 to 49.

Study-wide results and caveats: Clonotype sharing among the donors was expected to vary with sequencing depth.

Splitting of each subset's genomic DNA was done evenly across several immunoSEQ plates. Using immunoSEQ multiplex PCR, the repertoire was profiled, and TCRdb retains in-frame clones only, with some absent. The repertoire holds millions of clones, just over 90% seen once, with 0.11% to 0.15% in the top ten. The CDR3 totals 14 residues. The V segment lost 6 bases and the J segment 6 bases; nucleotides outside the gene matches: 5. Looked up from germline, CDR1 is MDHEN and CDR2 is SYDVKM. Details on this clone: Its specificity is not known.

There were no recent acute infections or vaccinations among the donors, who were healthy HIV-negative adults. The sequenced sample consisted of naive CD4+ T cells sorted from blood. Described subset: CD45RA+ positively selected. The rearrangement uses TRBV28 and TRBJ2-3; 11 positions agree with TRBD2. The clonotype originates from a man younger than 30 in good health. CDR3 DNA: TGTGCCAGCAGCCTAGCGGGGGGCGGGGATACGCAGTATTTT. Protein product: CASSLAGGGDTQYF.